What follows are 12 T cell receptor beta chains derived from one specimen sequenced in a study of metastatic and nonmetastatic thyroid tumors. Each patient came to thyroid surgery without any prior treatment (of any kind). TCRdb reprocessed the PCR reads using MiXCR. The sample has 26,000 or so clones; approximately 15% are singletons. Sequencing was done on a sample of blood. The receptors come from a male donor with papillary thyroid cancer or a benign thyroid nodule (not recorded which). Some clones in this sample may be carry-over from other donors' samples.

The chain joins TRBV3-1 to TRBJ2-1; tentatively, D is TRBD2 (6 bases). V lost 6 bases and J lost 1, with 13 bases in between. There are 15 residues in the CDR3. Germline CDR1 is LGHDT and CDR2 is YNNKEL (reference sequence). The CDR3, as DNA: TGTGCCAGCAGACCCGCCGGGAGTTCCTACAATGAGCAGTTCTTC. Its protein product is CASRPAGSSYNEQFF.

This clone was recorded a few times. V usage is TRBV29-1 and J usage is TRBJ2-7; a weak D match, TRBD2 (5 bases). Trimming removed 7 bases at V and 9 bases at J, with 25 bases between. Germline values: CDR1 SQVTM, CDR2 ANQGSEA. The CDR3 has 14 residues. Here the CDR3 reads CSATRFSDSGGQYF. The CDR3 nucleotides are TGCAGCGCCACCCGCTTCAGCGACTCCGGAGGGCAGTACTTC.

This clone was counted ten times or more. The chain combines TRBV7-3 with TRBJ1-1; D gene ambiguous. Germline CDR1 SGHTA, CDR2 FQGTGA. With 5 bases removed from V and 4 bases from J, the gap between germline ends came to 11 bases. The CDR3 totals 13 residues. The CDR3 DNA follows: TGTGCCAGCAGCCCCCGTGGGAGCACTGAAGCTTTCTTT. Encoded protein: CASSPRGSTEAFF.

This clone was seen many times. The chain has TRBV5-1 and TRBJ1-4, with 8 bases fitting TRBD1. Germline lookup yields CDR1 SGHRS and CDR2 YFSETQ. The CDR3 loop spans 14 amino acids. V lost 4 bases, J lost 8 bases, and 7 bases stayed unmatched. Here the CDR3 DNA reads TGCGCCAGCAGCCCCCAGGGGGCGAGGGAAAAACTGTTTTTT. Protein sequence: CASSPQGAREKLFF.

By frequency in the sample, this clone is medium-sized. The chain is built from TRBV6-1 and TRBJ2-5; D remains unclear. With 1 base removed from V and 6 bases from J, the gap between germline ends came to 9 bases. The length of the CDR3 is 13 residues. Germline V gene data show CDR1 as MNHNS and CDR2 as SASEGT. The CDR3 protein is CASSEELVKTQYF. The CDR3 region has the DNA TGTGCCAGCAGTGAAGAATTAGTTAAGACCCAGTACTTC.

This clone was counted many times. This sequence joins TRBV12-3 or TRBV12-4 and TRBJ1-2, with D uncertain. The CDR3 spans 14 residues. With 5 bases removed from V and 2 bases from J, the gap between germline ends came to 12 bases. The CDR3 DNA reads as TGTGCCAGCAGTCCTCGACGGACCAACTATGGCTACACCTTC. Translation: CASSPRRTNYGYTF.

Many counts were recorded for this clone. The genes are TRBV2 and TRBJ1-1; the D gene is possibly TRBD1 (5 bases). Germline values: CDR1 SNHLY, CDR2 FYNNEI. CDR3 length: 12 residues. The germline V and J ends were trimmed by 4 bases and 4 bases, with 7 bases remaining between them. The CDR3 DNA reads TGTGCCAGCAGTGGAGACAGCACTGAAGCTTTCTTT. Residues: CASSGDSTEAFF. Full variable domain (outside the CDR3, taken from reference TRBV2 and TRBJ1-1): EPEVTQTPSHQVTQMGQEVILRCVPISNHLYFYWYRQILGQKVEFLVSFYNNEISEKSEIFDDQFSVERPDGSNFTLKIRSTKLEDSAMYFCASSGDSTEAFFGQGTRLTVV.

This clone was found a few times. This rearrangement joins TRBV27 to TRBJ2-3, with 8 nucleotides matching TRBD1. Trimming took 6 bases from V and 12 from J; bases not matched to a gene: 17. The germline CDR1 and CDR2 sequences are MNHEY and SMNVEV (reference sequence). The CDR3 loop spans 15 amino acids. Here the CDR3 reads CASSFDAGGRGTQYF. The CDR3 region has the DNA TGTGCCAGCAGCTTCGATGCAGGGGGCCGAGGTACTCAGTATTTT.

Ten or more counts support this clone. This rearrangement joins TRBV2 to TRBJ2-1; 8 positions agree with TRBD2. This CDR3 spans 15 amino acids. V was pared by 6 bases and J by 0 bases, with 4 bases of the junction left unmatched. Germline values: CDR1 SNHLY, CDR2 FYNNEI. The CDR3 loop is CASRKSGSSYNEQFF. CDR3 nucleotides: TGTGCCAGCAGAAAAAGCGGGAGCTCCTACAATGAGCAGTTCTTC.

In its sample, this clone was seen many times. The V call is TRBV20-1, the J call TRBJ2-7; a weak D match, TRBD2 (5 bases). V was pared by 5 bases and J by 2 bases, with 10 bases between. There are 12 residues in the CDR3. Germline V gene data show CDR1 as DFQATT and CDR2 as SNEGSKA (reference sequence). The CDR3 spells CSAQDGAYEQYF. CDR3 DNA sequence: TGCAGTGCTCAGGACGGGGCCTACGAGCAGTACTTC.

This clone showed up many times. The genes are TRBV19 and TRBJ2-7; D remains unclear. Germline CDR1 and CDR2: LNHDA and SQIVND (reference sequence). The CDR3 covers 16 residues. Trimming shortened V by 0 bases and J by 2 bases, and 14 bases separated the two germline ends. The CDR3 here is CASSIDHVAAAYEQYF. CDR3 bases: TGTGCCAGTAGTATAGATCACGTAGCCGCAGCCTACGAGCAGTACTTC.

This clone appeared many times. The chain links TRBV12-3 or TRBV12-4 to TRBJ1-1; 7 bases are shared with TRBD1. The CDR3 spans 13 residues. The V gene end was trimmed by 5 bases and the J gene end by 10 bases; junction bases not matched to a gene: 10. CDR3 DNA: TGTGCCAGCAGTCTTGAGGGGGCCGGTGTAGCTTTCTTT. It yields the protein CASSLEGAGVAFF.